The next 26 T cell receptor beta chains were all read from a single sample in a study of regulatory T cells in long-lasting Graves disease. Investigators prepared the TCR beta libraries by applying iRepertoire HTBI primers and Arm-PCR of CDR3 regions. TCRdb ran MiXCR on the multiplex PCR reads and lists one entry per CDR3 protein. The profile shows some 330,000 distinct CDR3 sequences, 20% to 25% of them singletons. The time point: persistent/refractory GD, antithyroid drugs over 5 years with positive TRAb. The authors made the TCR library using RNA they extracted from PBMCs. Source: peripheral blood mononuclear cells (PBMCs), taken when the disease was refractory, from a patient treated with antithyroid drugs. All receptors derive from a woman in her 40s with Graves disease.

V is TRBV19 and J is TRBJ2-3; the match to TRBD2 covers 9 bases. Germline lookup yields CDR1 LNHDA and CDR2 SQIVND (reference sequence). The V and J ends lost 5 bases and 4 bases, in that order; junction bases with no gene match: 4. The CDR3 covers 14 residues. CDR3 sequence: CASSYSGSSDTQYF. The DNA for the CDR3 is TGTGCCAGTAGTTATAGCGGGAGTTCAGATACGCAGTATTTT.

In DNA form, the CDR3 reads TGTGCCAGCAGCCGGGGGGCAGGGTTAAGAGGAGAGCAGTACTTC. This encodes CASSRGAGLRGEQYF. The chain combines TRBV7-9 with TRBJ2-7; weak D call: TRBD2 (7 bases). This CDR3 has 15 residues. Trimming left V 5 bases short and J 7 bases short, with 21 bases between. Germline V gene data show CDR1 as SEHNR and CDR2 as FQNEAQ (reference sequence).

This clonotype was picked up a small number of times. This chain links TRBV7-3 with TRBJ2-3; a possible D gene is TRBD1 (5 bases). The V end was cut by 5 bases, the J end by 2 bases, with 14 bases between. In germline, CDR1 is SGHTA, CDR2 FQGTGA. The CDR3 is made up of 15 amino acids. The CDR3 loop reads CASSPSGKHTDTQYF. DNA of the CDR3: TGTGCCAGCAGCCCTTCAGGGAAACACACAGATACGCAGTATTTT.

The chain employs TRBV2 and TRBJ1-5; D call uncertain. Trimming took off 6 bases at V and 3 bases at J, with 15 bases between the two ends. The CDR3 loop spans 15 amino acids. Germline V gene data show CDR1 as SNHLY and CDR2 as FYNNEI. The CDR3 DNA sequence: TGTGCCAGCAGCTTCATGCAAGGGCCCAATCAGCCCCAGCATTTT. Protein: CASSFMQGPNQPQHF.

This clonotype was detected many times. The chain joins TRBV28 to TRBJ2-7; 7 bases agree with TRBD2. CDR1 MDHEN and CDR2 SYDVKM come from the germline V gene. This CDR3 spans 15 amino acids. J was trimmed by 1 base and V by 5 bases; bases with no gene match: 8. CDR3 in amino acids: CASSPTWRESYEQYF. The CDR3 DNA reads TGTGCCAGCAGTCCGACGTGGCGGGAGTCCTACGAGCAGTACTTC.

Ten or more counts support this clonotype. As DNA, the CDR3 is TGTGCCAGCAGTTTGGCGGGGCAGGGAGAGCAGTACTTC. It is translated as CASSLAGQGEQYF. The chain combines TRBV28 with TRBJ2-7, with a tentative D call TRBD2 (6 bases). The germline V gene encodes CDR1 MDHEN and CDR2 SYDVKM. Trimming cost V 3 bases and J 7 bases, with 13 bases left between them. The CDR3 runs to 13 residues.

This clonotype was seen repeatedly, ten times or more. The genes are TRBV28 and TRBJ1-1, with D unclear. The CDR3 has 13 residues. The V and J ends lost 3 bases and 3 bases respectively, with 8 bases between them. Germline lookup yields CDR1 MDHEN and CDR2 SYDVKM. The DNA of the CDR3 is TGTGCCAGCAGTTTCACAGAAGACACTGAAGCTTTCTTT. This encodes CASSFTEDTEAFF.

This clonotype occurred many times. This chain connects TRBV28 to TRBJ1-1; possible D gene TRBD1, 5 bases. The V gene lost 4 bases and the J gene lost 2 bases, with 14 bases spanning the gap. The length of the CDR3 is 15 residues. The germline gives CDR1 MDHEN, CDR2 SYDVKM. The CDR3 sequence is CASSSGVLGNTEAFF. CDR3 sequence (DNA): TGTGCCAGCAGTTCGGGGGTCCTGGGCAACACTGAAGCTTTCTTT.

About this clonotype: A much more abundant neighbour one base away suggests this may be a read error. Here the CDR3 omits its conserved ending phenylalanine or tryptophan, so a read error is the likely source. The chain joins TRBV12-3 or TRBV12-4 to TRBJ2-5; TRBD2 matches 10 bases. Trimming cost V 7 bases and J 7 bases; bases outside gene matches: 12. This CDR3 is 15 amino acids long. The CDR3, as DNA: TGTGCCAGCAACGGGGGAGCGGGAGGGATAGGGACCCAGTACCTC. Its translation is CASNGGAGGIGTQYL.

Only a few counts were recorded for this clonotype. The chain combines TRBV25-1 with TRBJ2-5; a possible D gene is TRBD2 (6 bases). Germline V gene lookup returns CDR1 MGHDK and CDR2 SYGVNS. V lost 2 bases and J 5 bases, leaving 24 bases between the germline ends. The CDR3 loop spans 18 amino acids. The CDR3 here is CASSEAAILEGPQETQYF. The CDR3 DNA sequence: TGTGCCAGCAGTGAAGCTGCGATATTGGAGGGGCCCCAGGAGACCCAGTACTTC.

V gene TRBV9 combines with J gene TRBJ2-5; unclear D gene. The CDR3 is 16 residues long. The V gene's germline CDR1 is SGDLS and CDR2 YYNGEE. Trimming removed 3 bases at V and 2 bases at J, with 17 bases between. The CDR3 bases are TGTGCCAGCAGCGCATCGGCGAGGCGCCCTCAAGAGACCCAGTACTTC. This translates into CASSASARRPQETQYF. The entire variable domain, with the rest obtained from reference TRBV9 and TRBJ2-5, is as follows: DSGVTQTPKHLITATGQRVTLRCSPRSGDLSVYWYQQSLDQGLQFLIQYYNGEERAKGNILERFSAQQFPDLHSELNLSSLELGDSALYFCASSASARRPQETQYFGPGTRLLVL.

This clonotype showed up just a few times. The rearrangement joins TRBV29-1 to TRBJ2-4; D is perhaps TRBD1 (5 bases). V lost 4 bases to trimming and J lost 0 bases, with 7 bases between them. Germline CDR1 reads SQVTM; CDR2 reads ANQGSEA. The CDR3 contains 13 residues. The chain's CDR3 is CSVGGLAKNIQYF. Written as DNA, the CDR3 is TGCAGCGTTGGGGGCCTAGCCAAAAACATTCAGTACTTC.

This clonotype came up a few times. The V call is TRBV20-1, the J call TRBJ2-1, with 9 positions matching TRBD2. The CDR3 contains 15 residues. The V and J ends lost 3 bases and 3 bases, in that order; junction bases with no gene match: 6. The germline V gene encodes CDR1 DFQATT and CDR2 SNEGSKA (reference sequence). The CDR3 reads CSARRLADYYNEQFF. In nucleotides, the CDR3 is TGCAGTGCTAGGAGACTAGCGGACTACTACAATGAGCAGTTCTTC.

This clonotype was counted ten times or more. The CDR3 DNA reads TGTGCCAGCAGCGCGCCGGGAAATTCACCCCTCCACTTT. Its protein product is CASSAPGNSPLHF. The V call is TRBV6-1, the J call TRBJ1-6, with D unclear. The CDR3 is 13 amino acids. With 6 bases removed from V and 7 bases from J, the gap between germline ends came to 10 bases. The germline CDR1 and CDR2 sequences are MNHNS and SASEGT.

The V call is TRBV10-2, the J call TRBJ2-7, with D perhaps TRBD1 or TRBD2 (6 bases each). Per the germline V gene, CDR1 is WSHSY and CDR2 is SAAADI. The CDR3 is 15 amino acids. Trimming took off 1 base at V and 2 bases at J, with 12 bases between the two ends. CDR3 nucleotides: TGCGCCAGCAGTGAGTACGGGGGCCTAACCTACGAGCAGTACTTC. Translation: CASSEYGGLTYEQYF.

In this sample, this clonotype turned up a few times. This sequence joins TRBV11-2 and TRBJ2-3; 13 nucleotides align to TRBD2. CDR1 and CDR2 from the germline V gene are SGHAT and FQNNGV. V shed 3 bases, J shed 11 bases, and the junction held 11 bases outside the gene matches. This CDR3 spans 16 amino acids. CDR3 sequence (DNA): TGTGCCAGCAGCTTGGCGACCGGGACTAGCGGGACTCGGCAGTATTTT. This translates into CASSLATGTSGTRQYF.

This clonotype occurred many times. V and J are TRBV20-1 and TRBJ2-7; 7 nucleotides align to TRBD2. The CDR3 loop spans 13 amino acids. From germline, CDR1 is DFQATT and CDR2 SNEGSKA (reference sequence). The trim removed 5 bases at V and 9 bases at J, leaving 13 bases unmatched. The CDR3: CSASRGVGVGQYF. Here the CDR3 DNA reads TGCAGTGCTTCTCGGGGGGTAGGGGTAGGGCAGTACTTC.

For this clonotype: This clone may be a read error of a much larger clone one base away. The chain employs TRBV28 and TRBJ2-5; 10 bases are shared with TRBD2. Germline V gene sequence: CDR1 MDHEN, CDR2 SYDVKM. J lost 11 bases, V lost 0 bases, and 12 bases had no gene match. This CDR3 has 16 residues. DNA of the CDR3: TGTGCCAGCAGTTTATGGGGGAGCGGGAGGGCCTACAAGCAGTACTTC. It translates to CASSLWGSGRAYKQYF. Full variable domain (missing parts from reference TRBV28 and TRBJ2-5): DVKVTQSSRYLVKRTGEKVFLECVQDMDHENMFWYRQDPGLGLRLIYFSYDVKMKEKGDIPEGYSVSREKKERFSLILESASTNQTSMYLCASSLWGSGRAYKQYFGPGTRLLVL.

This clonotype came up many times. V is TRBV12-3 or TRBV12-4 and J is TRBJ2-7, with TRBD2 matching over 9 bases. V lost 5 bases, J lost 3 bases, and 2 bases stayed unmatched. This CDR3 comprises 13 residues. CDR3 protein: CASSKREDYEQYF. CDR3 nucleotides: TGTGCCAGCAGTAAGCGGGAGGACTACGAGCAGTACTTC.

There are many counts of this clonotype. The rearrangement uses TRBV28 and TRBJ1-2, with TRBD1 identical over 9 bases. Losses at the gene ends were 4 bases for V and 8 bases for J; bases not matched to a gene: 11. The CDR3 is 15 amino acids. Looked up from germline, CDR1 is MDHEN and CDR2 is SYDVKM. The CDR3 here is CASSSGQGRVGGYTF. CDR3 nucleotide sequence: TGTGCCAGCAGTTCGGGACAGGGAAGGGTTGGCGGCTACACCTTC.

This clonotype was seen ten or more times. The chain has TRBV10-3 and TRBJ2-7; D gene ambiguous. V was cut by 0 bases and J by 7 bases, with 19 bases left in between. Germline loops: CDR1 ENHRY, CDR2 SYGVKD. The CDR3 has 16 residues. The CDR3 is CAISESQVRQEREQYF. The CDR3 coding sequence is TGTGCCATCAGTGAGTCGCAGGTCCGGCAAGAAAGAGAGCAGTACTTC.

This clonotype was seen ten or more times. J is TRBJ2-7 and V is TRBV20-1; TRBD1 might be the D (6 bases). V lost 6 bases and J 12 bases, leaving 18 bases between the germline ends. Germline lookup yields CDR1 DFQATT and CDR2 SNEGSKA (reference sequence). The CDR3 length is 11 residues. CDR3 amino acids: CSADTDSVGYF. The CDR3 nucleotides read TGCAGTGCGGATACGGACAGCGTGGGGTACTTC.

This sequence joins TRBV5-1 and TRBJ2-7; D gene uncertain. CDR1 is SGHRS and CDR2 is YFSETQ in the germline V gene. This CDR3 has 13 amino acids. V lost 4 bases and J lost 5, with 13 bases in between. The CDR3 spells CASSRRVQDEQYF. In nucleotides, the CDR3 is TGCGCCAGCAGCCGCCGGGTCCAGGACGAGCAGTACTTC.

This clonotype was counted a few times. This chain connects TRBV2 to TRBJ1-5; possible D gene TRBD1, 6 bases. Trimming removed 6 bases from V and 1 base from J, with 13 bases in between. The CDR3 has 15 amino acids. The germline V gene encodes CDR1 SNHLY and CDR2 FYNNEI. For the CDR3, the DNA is TGTGCCAGCAGGAGACCCGGACAGAGCAATCAGCCCCAGCATTTT. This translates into CASRRPGQSNQPQHF.

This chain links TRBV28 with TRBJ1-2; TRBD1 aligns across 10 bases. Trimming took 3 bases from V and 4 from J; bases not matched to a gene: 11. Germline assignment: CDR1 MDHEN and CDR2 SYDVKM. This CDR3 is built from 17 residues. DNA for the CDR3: TGTGCCAGCAGTTTTCTGAGACTGGACAGGGGGGGCTATGGCTACACCTTC. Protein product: CASSFLRLDRGGYGYTF.

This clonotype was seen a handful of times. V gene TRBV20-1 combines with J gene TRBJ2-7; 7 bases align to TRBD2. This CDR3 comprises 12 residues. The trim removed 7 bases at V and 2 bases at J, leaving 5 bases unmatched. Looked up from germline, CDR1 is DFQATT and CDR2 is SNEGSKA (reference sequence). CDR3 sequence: CSGAGGTYEQYF. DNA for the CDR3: TGCAGTGGGGCCGGGGGGACCTACGAGCAGTACTTC.